This T cell receptor (beta chain) came from a study of neoadjuvant anti-PD-1 for oral cavity cancer. Study-wide points: Post-treatment tumors with larger preexisting clones showed more shrinkage. Pretreatment Treg/Th17 ratio correlated inversely with post-treatment tumor clonality.

On this clone: The target antigen is unknown.

V was clipped by 4 bases and J by 7 bases; unmatched bases: 3. The CDR3 contains 15 residues. Germline V CDR1 and CDR2: LGHNA, YSLEER. Tumor libraries mostly used about 5.1 ug genomic DNA, two replicates each. Assay: immunoSEQ multiplex PCR; the TCRdb copy retains only in-frame clones and omits some. The table lists 9,000 to 13,000 clones, roughly half of them singletons, with under 30% in the top ten. The chain joins TRBV4-3 to TRBJ2-1, with TRBD2 matching 14 bases. This TCR was recovered from a person aged 35-80 years with oral cavity squamous cell carcinoma. Sample: tumor tissue, taken before nivolumab (anti-PD-1) treatment. CDR3 in DNA: TGCGCCAGCAGCCGACTAGCGGGGGGGTCAAATGAGCAGTTCTTC. Translation: CASSRLAGGSNEQFF.